Below are 16 T cell receptor beta chains sequenced from a single sample in a study of memory CD4+ T cells and cytomegalovirus serostatus. Data came from immunoSEQ multiplex PCR; TCRdb stores just in-frame clones and leaves some out. The sample lists some 52,000 clones; around four fifths were seen once. The sort gate was single viable CD3+CD4+CD8-CD45RO+ cells for memory CD4+ T cells. The sequenced sample was memory CD4+ T cells from blood. The receptors originated from an adult in good health and CMV-seropositive.

The chain recombines TRBV18 with TRBJ2-3; unclear D gene. Trimming took 4 bases from V and 0 from J, leaving 8 bases between them. Germline V gene lookup returns CDR1 KGHSH and CDR2 LQKENI. This CDR3 is built from 14 residues. The CDR3 coding sequence is TGTGCCAGCTCACGTTCCACCAGCACAGATACGCAGTATTTT. It yields the protein CASSRSTSTDTQYF.

The chain couples TRBV30 to TRBJ2-5; tentatively, D is TRBD1 or TRBD2 (5 bases each). CDR1 is GTSNPN and CDR2 is SVGIG in the germline V gene (reference sequence). This CDR3 region has 13 residues. V dropped 5 bases and J dropped 10 bases, with 20 bases sitting between them. CDR3 nucleotides: TGTGCCTGGGCGTTTGAGGGGTCCCTAGGCCAGTACTTC. As protein: CAWAFEGSLGQYF.

This clone came up a few times. V is TRBV7-2 and J is TRBJ1-2; D uncertain. This CDR3 is built from 14 residues. The germline V gene has CDR1 SGHTA and CDR2 FQGNSA. Trimming removed 1 base from V and 4 bases from J, with 10 bases in between. The CDR3 DNA reads TGTGCCAGCAGCTTAGGCCGCAGATTCTATGGCTACACCTTC. Translation: CASSLGRRFYGYTF.

The genes are TRBV15 and TRBJ2-7; 9 bases line up with TRBD2. This CDR3 comprises 14 residues. After removal of 6 bases from V and 2 bases from J, the junction contained 5 bases not matched to a gene. CDR1 is LNHNV, CDR2 YYDKDF, per germline (reference sequence). The CDR3 protein is CATRDSGSPYEQYF. The CDR3 DNA follows: TGTGCCACCAGAGATAGCGGGAGCCCCTACGAGCAGTACTTC.

The CDR3, as DNA: TGCGCCAGCACCCGGAGGGAGGGGAGGTTAACTGGAAACACCATATATTTT. This codes for CASTRREGRLTGNTIYF. This rearrangement joins TRBV10-1 to TRBJ1-3; D might be TRBD1 (5 bases). CDR3 length: 17 amino acids. CDR1 and CDR2 (germline): WNHNN, SYGVQD (reference sequence). V was shortened by 7 bases and J by 2 bases, with 21 bases between the two germline ends.

The CDR3 here is CASSHLDAGLFTEAFF. The CDR3 DNA reads as TGTGCCAGCAGTCACCTCGATGCAGGGTTGTTCACTGAAGCTTTCTTT. V usage is TRBV14 and J usage is TRBJ1-1; possibly TRBD1 for D (5 bases). Trimming stripped 6 bases from V and 4 bases from J, with 21 bases between. The length of the CDR3 is 16 residues. Germline V gene data show CDR1 as SGHDN and CDR2 as FVKESK.

The chain couples TRBV5-1 to TRBJ2-1; TRBD2 might be the D (6 bases). Looked up from germline, CDR1 is SGHRS and CDR2 is YFSETQ. With 0 bases removed from V and 7 bases from J, the gap between germline ends came to 14 bases. This CDR3 spans 15 amino acids. CDR3 residues: CASSLDTGRSNEQFF. In DNA form, the CDR3 reads TGCGCCAGCAGCTTGGATACCGGGAGAAGTAATGAGCAGTTCTTC.

V usage is TRBV20-1 and J usage is TRBJ2-7; unclear D gene. The germline gives CDR1 DFQATT, CDR2 SNEGSKA (reference sequence). The CDR3 sequence is 11 residues long. Deletions cut 6 bases from V and 2 bases from J, with 8 bases between. The CDR3 sequence is CSALGTYEQYF. CDR3 DNA sequence: TGCAGTGCCCTTGGGACCTACGAGCAGTACTTC.

The rearrangement uses TRBV6-1 and TRBJ1-5; 12 bases agree with TRBD1. This CDR3 has 17 residues. Germline V gene data show CDR1 as MNHNS and CDR2 as SASEGT. V lost 4 bases to trimming and J lost 3 bases; unmatched junction nucleotides: 7. The CDR3 region is CASSAPGTGGSNQPQHF. The DNA for the CDR3 is TGTGCCAGCAGTGCCCCCGGGACAGGGGGCTCCAATCAGCCCCAGCATTTT.

This chain joins TRBV5-4 and TRBJ1-2; weak D call: TRBD1 (6 bases). Germline V gene sequence: CDR1 SGHNT, CDR2 YYREEE (reference sequence). Between the trimmed V and J ends, which lost 1 base and 6 bases, there was a span of 10 bases. The length of the CDR3 is 13 residues. CDR3 DNA sequence: TGTGCCAGCAGCTTGCCAGGGGTGGATGGCTACACCTTC. It specifies CASSLPGVDGYTF.

This clone was found a few times. The rearrangement uses TRBV19 and TRBJ2-4; D is unresolved. Germline V gene sequence: CDR1 LNHDA, CDR2 SQIVND (reference sequence). Trimming stripped 5 bases from V and 0 bases from J, with 8 bases between. CDR3 length equals 14 residues. The CDR3 protein is CASSYASAKNIQYF. CDR3 nucleotides: TGTGCCAGTAGTTATGCCTCAGCCAAAAACATTCAGTACTTC.

The chain employs TRBV9 and TRBJ2-1, with 9 bases lining up with TRBD1. V lost 3 bases to trimming and J lost 0 bases; unmatched junction nucleotides: 7. The CDR3 has 17 amino acids. Germline V gene lookup returns CDR1 SGDLS and CDR2 YYNGEE. CDR3: CASSADGQGSSYNEQFF. The DNA of the CDR3 is TGTGCCAGCAGCGCCGACGGACAGGGGAGCTCCTACAATGAGCAGTTCTTC.

V is TRBV5-1 and J is TRBJ2-1, with 11 bases matching TRBD2. V gave up 0 bases and J gave up 3 bases; unmatched junction bases: 8. The CDR3 extends over 18 amino acids. In germline, CDR1 is SGHRS, CDR2 YFSETQ. As DNA, the CDR3 is TGCGCCAGCAGCTTGGGCGATCCGGGACTAGCGGACTACAATGAGCAGTTCTTC. This translates into CASSLGDPGLADYNEQFF.

The V gene is TRBV18, the J gene TRBJ1-1, with D possibly TRBD1 on 6 matching bases. Trimming took 3 bases from V and 1 from J, leaving 15 bases between them. Germline CDR1 is KGHSH and CDR2 is LQKENI. The length of the CDR3 is 16 residues. In DNA form, the CDR3 reads TGTGCCAGCTCACCGGTTCTTGGGGGGCGGAACACTGAAGCTTTCTTT. It encodes CASSPVLGGRNTEAFF.

The CDR3 here is CASSEAGTANEKLFF. CDR3 DNA: TGTGCCAGCAGTGAAGCAGGGACGGCTAATGAAAAACTGTTTTTT. V and J are TRBV2 and TRBJ1-4, with a possible D match to TRBD1 (5 bases). This CDR3 is built from 15 residues. Trimming shortened V by 0 bases and J by 3 bases, and 8 bases separated the two germline ends. CDR1 is SNHLY, CDR2 FYNNEI, per germline.

The V call is TRBV2, the J call TRBJ2-1; D may be TRBD2 (7 bases). V dropped 8 bases and J dropped 6 bases, with 20 bases sitting between them. The CDR3 totals 15 residues. Germline loops: CDR1 SNHLY, CDR2 FYNNEI. In DNA, the CDR3 is TGTGCCAGCTCCGGAGAGGGGGGGGGTAGCAATGAGCAGTTCTTC. This codes for CASSGEGGGSNEQFF.